A selection of T cell receptor beta chains follows, all from one sample in a study of post-analysis software for immune sequencing data. TCRdb passed the PCR reads through MiXCR, listing each CDR3 protein once. The sample carries about 260,000 distinct CDR3 sequences, 36% recorded once. Sequencing was carried out using blood. Every receptor here comes from a girl between 5 and 17 years old with multiple sclerosis. The CDR3 runs from the conserved cysteine through the conserved F or W. A D gene is named only where the DNA matches it firmly. Some rows mark clone size as missing; the rest say once, few, many or name a class of expanded clone.

TGCAGTGCCAGAGGGCAGAGAGCCGGGTCGGAGACCCAGTACTTC,CSARGQRAGSETQYF,TRBJ2-5,NA,TRBV20-1,NA
TGTGCCAGCAACTTAGAGGGGGAGGGTGAGACCCAGTACTTC,CASNLEGEGETQYF,TRBJ2-5,NA,TRBV7-8,many
TGTGCCAGCAGTTACCGAGGGGGTAGCGGGATTGGCGCCTACGAGCAGTACTTC,CASSYRGGSGIGAYEQYF,TRBJ2-7,TRBD2,TRBV6-2/TRBV6-3,NA
TGTGCCAGCAATGAGCCGGGCAGGGGCCGTAATCAGCCCCAGCATTTT,CASNEPGRGRNQPQHF,TRBJ1-5,NA,TRBV6-1,NA
TGTGCCACTGCGACTCAAGAGACCCAGTACTTC,CATATQETQYF,TRBJ2-5,NA,TRBV10-3,many
TGTGCCAGCAGCCAAGGAGGGCCGGAGACCCAGTACTTC,CASSQGGPETQYF,TRBJ2-5,NA,TRBV3-1,many
TGCGCCAGCAGCCCGGGGTCCGGGGGTAGGACTGAAGCTTTCTTT,CASSPGSGGRTEAFF,TRBJ1-1,NA,TRBV5-1,NA
TGTGCCAGCAGCTCCGGACCCACCTACGAGCAGTACTTC,CASSSGPTYEQYF,TRBJ2-7,NA,TRBV7-8,many
TGTGCCAGCACTTTAATTGGGGGGTGGCAGGAGGTGAACACTGAAGCTTTCTTT,CASTLIGGWQEVNTEAFF,TRBJ1-1,NA,TRBV12-3/TRBV12-4,many
TGCGCCAGCAGCCAAGTGGGCAGACACAATGAGCAGTTCTTC,CASSQVGRHNEQFF,TRBJ2-1,NA,TRBV4-1,once
TGCAGCACGCCGGGACAGGGGGCAACGCAGTACTTC,CSTPGQGATQYF,TRBJ2-7,TRBD1,TRBV29-1,few
TGTGCCAGCAGCCGCCCTGACGGGAATGAGCAGTTCTTC,CASSRPDGNEQFF,TRBJ2-1,NA,TRBV27,many
TGCAGTGCTAGACTTGACAGGACCCAAGAGACCCAGTACTTC,CSARLDRTQETQYF,TRBJ2-5,NA,TRBV20-1,few
TGCGCCAGCAGCTCGAACCTCAGGGGAGAGAACACTGAAGCTTTCTTT,CASSSNLRGENTEAFF,TRBJ1-1,NA,TRBV5-1,many
TGTGCCACCGGGGACTTCGGGACAGATACGCAGTATTTT,CATGDFGTDTQYF,TRBJ2-3,NA,TRBV24-1,many
TGTGCCAGCAGTCGTACTACAGGGCGTGGGGGCTACACCTTC,CASSRTTGRGGYTF,TRBJ1-2,NA,TRBV12-3/TRBV12-4,many
TGTGCCTGGAGTCTCAGGGACAATCAGCCCCAGCATTTT,CAWSLRDNQPQHF,TRBJ1-5,NA,TRBV30,NA
TGTGCCAGCAGTTCGGACGCTGAAGCTTTCTTT,CASSSDAEAFF,TRBJ1-1,NA,TRBV12-3/TRBV12-4,many